This paragraph reports one TCR beta chain. The protocol was immunoSEQ multiplex PCR, while the TCRdb copy is restricted to in-frame clones and leaves out a portion. The repertoire holds fewer than 200,000 clones, with roughly 80% as singletons. The CDR3 is 14 amino acids. V was pared by 3 bases and J by 4 bases, with 3 bases of the junction left unmatched. CDR1 and CDR2 from the germline V gene are LGHDT and YNNKEL (reference sequence). The data derive from a study of blood T cell repertoires in COVID-19. Donors of Cohort 3 who recovered were those that had two negative PCRs, clearance, or symptom resolution.

The source is a woman between 45 and 65 years old who had recovered from COVID-19. Input material: PBMCs or T cells enriched from blood (not recorded which). V and J are TRBV3-1 (or the pseudogene TRBV3-2) and TRBJ2-3; 8 nucleotides line up with TRBD1. The CDR3 sequence is CASSQAGGADTQYF. The CDR3 nucleotides are TGTGCCAGCAGCCAGGCAGGGGGCGCAGATACGCAGTATTTT.